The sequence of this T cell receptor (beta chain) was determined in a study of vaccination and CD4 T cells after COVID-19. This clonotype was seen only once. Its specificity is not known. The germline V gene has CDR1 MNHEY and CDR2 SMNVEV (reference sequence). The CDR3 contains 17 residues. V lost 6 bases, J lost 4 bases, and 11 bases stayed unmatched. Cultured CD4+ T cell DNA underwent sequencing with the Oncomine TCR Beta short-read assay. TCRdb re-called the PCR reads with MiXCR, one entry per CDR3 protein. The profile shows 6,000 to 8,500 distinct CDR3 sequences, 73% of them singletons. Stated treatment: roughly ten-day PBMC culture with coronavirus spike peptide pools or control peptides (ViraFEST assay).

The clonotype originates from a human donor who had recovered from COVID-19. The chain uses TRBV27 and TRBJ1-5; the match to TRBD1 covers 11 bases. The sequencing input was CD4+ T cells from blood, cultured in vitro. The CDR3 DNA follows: TGTGCCAGCAGATCGGACAGGGGGCGACCCTCGAATCAGCCCCAGCATTTT. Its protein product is CASRSDRGRPSNQPQHF.